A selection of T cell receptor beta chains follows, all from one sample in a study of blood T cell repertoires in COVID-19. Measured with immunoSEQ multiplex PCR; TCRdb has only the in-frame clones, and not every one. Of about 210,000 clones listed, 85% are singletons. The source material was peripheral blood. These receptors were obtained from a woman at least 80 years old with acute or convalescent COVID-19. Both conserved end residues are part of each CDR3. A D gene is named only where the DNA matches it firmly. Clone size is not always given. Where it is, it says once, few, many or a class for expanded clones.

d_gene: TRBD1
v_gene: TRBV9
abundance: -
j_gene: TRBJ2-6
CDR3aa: CASSPRTGPSVLTF
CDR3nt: TGTGCCAGCAGCCCCCGGACAGGCCCGTCCGTCCTGACTTTC

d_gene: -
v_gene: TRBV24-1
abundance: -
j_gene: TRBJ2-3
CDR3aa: CASASRVSTDTQYF
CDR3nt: TGTGCCAGCGCATCCAGGGTGTCCACAGATACGCAGTATTTT

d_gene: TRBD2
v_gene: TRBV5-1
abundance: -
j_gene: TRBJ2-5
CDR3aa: CASSSGAGSETQYF
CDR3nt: TGCGCCAGCAGTAGCGGGGCGGGCTCTGAGACCCAGTACTTC

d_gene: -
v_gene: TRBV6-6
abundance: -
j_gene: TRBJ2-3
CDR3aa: CASRLKRASTDTQYF
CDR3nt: TGTGCCAGCAGATTAAAGCGGGCGTCCACAGATACGCAGTATTTT

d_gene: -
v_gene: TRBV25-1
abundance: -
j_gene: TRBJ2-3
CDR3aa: CASSDRTRSDTQYF
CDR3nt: TGTGCCAGCAGTGACCGTACTAGGTCGGATACGCAGTATTTT

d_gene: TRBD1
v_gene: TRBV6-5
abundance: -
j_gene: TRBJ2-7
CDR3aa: CASSRTGGHEQYF
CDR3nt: TGTGCCAGCAGTCGGACAGGGGGCCACGAGCAGTACTTC

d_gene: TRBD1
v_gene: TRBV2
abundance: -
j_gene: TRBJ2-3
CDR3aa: CATRPGQGRQTGDTQYF
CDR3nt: TGTGCCACTAGGCCGGGACAGGGGAGGCAAACCGGGGATACGCAGTATTTT

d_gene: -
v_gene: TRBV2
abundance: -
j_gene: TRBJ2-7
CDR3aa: CASSRSSTGRSSYEQYF
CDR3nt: TGTGCCAGCAGTCGAAGCTCCACAGGGAGAAGCTCCTACGAGCAGTACTTC

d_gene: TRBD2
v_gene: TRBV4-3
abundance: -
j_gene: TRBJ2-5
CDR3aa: CASSQDLILAGASSLGTQYF
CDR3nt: TGCGCCAGCAGCCAAGATTTGATCCTAGCGGGAGCCTCTTCGCTGGGGACCCAGTACTTC

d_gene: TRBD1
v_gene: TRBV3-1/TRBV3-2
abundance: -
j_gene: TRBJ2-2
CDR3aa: CASSLSSGTGGYTGELFF
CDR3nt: TGTGCCAGCAGCCTTAGTTCCGGGACAGGGGGATACACCGGGGAGCTGTTTTTT

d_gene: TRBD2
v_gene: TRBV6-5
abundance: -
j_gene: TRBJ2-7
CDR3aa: CASSYAGGQFYEQYF
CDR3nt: TGTGCCAGCAGTTATGCGGGAGGCCAATTCTACGAGCAGTACTTC

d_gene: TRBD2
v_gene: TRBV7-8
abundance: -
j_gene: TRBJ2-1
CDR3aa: CASSFGLAGGPTWYNEQFF
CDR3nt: TGTGCCAGCAGCTTCGGACTAGCGGGAGGTCCGACTTGGTACAATGAGCAGTTCTTC

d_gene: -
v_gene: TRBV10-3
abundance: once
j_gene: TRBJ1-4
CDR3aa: CAIRRTANEKLFF
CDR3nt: TGTGCCATCAGAAGGACAGCGAATGAAAAACTGTTTTTT

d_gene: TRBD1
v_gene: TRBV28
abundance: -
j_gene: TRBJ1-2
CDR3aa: CASTSGTGGYGYTF
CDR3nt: TGTGCCAGCACCTCGGGAACAGGGGGGTATGGCTACACCTTC

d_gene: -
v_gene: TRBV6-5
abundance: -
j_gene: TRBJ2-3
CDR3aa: CASSPGDTQYF
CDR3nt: TGTGCCAGCAGCCCGGGGGATACGCAGTATTTT

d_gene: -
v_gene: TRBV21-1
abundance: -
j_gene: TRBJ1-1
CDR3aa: CAAKDRKENTEAFF
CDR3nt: TGTGCCGCTAAGGACAGGAAGGAGAACACTGAAGCTTTCTTT

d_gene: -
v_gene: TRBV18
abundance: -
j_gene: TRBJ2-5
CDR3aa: CASSPRQGQETQYF
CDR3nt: TGTGCCAGCTCACCAAGGCAGGGACAAGAGACCCAGTACTTC

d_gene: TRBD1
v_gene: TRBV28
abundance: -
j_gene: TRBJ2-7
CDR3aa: CASRRQGSYEQYF
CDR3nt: TGTGCCAGCAGGCGACAGGGAAGTTACGAGCAGTACTTC

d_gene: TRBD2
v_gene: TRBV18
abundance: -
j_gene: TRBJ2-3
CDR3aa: CASSPSLAGGPDTQYF
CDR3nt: TGTGCCAGCTCACCATCCTTAGCGGGAGGTCCGGATACGCAGTATTTT

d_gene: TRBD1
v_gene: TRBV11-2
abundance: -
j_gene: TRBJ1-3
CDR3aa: CASTRQGRSGNTIYF
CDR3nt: TGTGCCAGCACGAGACAGGGGCGCTCTGGAAACACCATATATTTT

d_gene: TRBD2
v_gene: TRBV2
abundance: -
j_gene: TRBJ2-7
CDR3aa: CASSNGGSEEYEQYF
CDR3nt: TGTGCCAGCAGTAACGGCGGGAGTGAAGAATACGAGCAGTACTTC

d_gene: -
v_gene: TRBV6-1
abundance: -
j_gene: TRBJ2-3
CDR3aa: CASSEASGATRDTQYF
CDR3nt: TGTGCCAGCAGTGAAGCGTCAGGGGCCACGAGAGATACGCAGTATTTT

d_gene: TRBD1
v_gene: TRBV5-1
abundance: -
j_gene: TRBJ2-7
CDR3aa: CASSPGTGGYEQYF
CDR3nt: TGCGCCAGCAGCCCAGGGACAGGGGGGTACGAGCAGTACTTC

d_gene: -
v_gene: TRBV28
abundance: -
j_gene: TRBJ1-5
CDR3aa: CASSLPVSGVSNQPQHF
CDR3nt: TGTGCCAGCAGTTTACCGGTATCAGGGGTAAGCAATCAGCCCCAGCATTTT

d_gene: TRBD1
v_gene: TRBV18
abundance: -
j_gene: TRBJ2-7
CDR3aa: CASSQGLGGAGYYEQYF
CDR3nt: TGTGCCAGCTCACAAGGTTTAGGGGGCGCGGGTTACTACGAGCAGTACTTC

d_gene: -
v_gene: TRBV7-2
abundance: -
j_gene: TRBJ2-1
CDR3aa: CASSSQGNEQFF
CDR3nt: TGTGCCAGCAGCTCACAGGGCAATGAGCAGTTCTTC

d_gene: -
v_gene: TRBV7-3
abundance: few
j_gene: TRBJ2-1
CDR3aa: CASSWTDYNEQFF
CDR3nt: TGTGCCAGCAGCTGGACTGACTACAATGAGCAGTTCTTC

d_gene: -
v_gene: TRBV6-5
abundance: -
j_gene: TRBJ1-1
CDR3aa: CASRREFEAFF
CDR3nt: TGTGCCAGTCGGAGGGAATTTGAAGCTTTCTTT

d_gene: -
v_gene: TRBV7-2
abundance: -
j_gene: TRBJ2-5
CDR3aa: CASSLAPGGIETQYF
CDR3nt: TGTGCCAGCAGCTTAGCGCCAGGGGGGATAGAGACCCAGTACTTC

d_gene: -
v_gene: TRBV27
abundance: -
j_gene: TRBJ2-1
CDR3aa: CASSFAASSYNEQFF
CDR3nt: TGTGCCAGCAGTTTTGCGGCCAGCTCCTACAATGAGCAGTTCTTC

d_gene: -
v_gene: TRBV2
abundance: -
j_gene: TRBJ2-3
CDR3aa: CASSVVTDTQYF
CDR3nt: TGTGCCAGCAGTGTAGTCACAGATACGCAGTATTTT

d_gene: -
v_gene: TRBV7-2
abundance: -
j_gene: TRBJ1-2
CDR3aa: CASSPSPFGGLYGYTF
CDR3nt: TGTGCCAGCAGCCCTAGCCCCTTCGGGGGACTTTATGGCTACACCTTC

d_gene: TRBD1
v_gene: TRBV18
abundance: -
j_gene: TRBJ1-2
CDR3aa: CASSQPGQGSVGYTF
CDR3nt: TGTGCCAGCTCACAACCGGGACAGGGCTCCGTCGGCTACACCTTC

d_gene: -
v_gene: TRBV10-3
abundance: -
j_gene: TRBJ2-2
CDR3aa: CAISDRSSNTGELFF
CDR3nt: TGTGCCATCAGCGACAGGTCCTCGAACACCGGGGAGCTGTTTTTT

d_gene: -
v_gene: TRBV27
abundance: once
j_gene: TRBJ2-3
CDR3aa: CASSLSLVGGSTDTQYF
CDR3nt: TGTGCCAGCAGTTTATCCTTAGTAGGGGGAAGCACAGATACGCAGTATTTT

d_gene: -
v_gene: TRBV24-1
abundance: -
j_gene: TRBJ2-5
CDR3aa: CATSDGRETQYF
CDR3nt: TGTGCCACCAGTGATGGCAGGGAGACCCAGTACTTC

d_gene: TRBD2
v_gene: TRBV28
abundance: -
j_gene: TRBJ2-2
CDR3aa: CASSRTSGFGGELFF
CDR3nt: TGTGCCAGCAGCCGGACTAGCGGGTTCGGCGGGGAGCTGTTTTTT

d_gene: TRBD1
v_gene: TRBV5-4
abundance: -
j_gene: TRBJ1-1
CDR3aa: CASSLGGTGFGTEAFF
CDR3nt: TGTGCCAGCAGCTTGGGGGGGACAGGGTTCGGCACTGAAGCTTTCTTT

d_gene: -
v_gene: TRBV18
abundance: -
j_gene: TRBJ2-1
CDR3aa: CASSPSAGDNEQFF
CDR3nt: TGTGCCAGCTCCCCCTCAGCAGGGGACAATGAGCAGTTCTTC

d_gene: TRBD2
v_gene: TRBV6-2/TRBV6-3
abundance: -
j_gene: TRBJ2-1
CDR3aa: CASSYQRESHNEQFF
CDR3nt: TGTGCCAGCAGTTACCAGCGGGAGTCGCACAATGAGCAGTTCTTC

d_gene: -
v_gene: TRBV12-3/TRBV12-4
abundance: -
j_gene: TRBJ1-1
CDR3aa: CASSFSGTEAFF
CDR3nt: TGTGCCAGCAGTTTTTCAGGGACTGAAGCTTTCTTT

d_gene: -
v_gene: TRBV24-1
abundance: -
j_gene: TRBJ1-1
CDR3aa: CATSLSGGSEAFF
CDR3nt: TGTGCCACCAGCTTAAGTGGCGGGTCTGAAGCTTTCTTT

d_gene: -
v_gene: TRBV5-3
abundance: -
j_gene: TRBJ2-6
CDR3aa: CARSLIPGQSSGANVLTF
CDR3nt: TGTGCCAGAAGCTTGATCCCGGGACAAAGCTCTGGGGCCAACGTCCTGACTTTC

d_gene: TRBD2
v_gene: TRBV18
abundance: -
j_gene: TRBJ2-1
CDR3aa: CASSPYTSGSSYNEQFF
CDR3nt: TGTGCCAGCTCACCCTACACTAGCGGGAGCTCCTACAATGAGCAGTTCTTC

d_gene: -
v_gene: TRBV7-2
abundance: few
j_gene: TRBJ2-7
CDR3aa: CASSLALTSYEQYF
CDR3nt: TGTGCCAGCAGCTTAGCACTAACCTCCTACGAGCAGTACTTC